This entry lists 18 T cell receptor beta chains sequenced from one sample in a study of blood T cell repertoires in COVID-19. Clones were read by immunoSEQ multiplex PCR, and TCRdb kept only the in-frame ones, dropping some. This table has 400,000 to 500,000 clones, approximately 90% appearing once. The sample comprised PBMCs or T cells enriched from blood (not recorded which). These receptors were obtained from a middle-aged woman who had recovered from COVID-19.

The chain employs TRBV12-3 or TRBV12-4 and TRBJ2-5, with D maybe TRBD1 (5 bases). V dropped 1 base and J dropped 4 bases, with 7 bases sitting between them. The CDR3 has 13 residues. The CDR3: CASSLGRAETQYF. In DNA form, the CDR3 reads TGTGCCAGCAGTTTAGGCAGGGCAGAGACCCAGTACTTC.

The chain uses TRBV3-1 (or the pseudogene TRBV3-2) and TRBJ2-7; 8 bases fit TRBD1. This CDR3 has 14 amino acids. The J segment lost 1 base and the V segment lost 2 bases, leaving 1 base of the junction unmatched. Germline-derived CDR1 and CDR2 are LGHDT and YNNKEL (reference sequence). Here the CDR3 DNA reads TGTGCCAGCAGCCAAAGGACAGGGTCCTACGAGCAGTACTTC. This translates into CASSQRTGSYEQYF.

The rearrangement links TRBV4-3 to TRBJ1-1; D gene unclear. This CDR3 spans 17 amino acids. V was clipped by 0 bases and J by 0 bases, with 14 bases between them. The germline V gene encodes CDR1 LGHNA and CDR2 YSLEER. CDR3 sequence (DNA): TGCGCCAGCAGCCAAGACGGGGTAGTGAGGATGAACACTGAAGCTTTCTTT. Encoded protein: CASSQDGVVRMNTEAFF.

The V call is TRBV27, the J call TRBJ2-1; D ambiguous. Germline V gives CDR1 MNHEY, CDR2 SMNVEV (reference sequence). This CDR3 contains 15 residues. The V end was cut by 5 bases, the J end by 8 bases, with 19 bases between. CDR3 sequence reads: CASSPSKPNTDEQFF. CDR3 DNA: TGTGCCAGCAGTCCCTCAAAACCCAATACGGATGAGCAGTTCTTC.

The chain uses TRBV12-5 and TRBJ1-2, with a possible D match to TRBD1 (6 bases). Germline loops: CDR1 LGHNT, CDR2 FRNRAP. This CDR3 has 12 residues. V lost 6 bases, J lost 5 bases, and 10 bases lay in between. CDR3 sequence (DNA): TGTGCTAGTGGACAGGGTTGGTATGGCTACACCTTC. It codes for CASGQGWYGYTF.

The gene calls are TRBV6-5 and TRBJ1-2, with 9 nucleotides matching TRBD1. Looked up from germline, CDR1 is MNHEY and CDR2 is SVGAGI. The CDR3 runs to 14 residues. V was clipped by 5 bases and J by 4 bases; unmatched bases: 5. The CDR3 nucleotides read TGTGCCAGCAGTCCAGGACAGGGGCGCTATGGCTACACCTTC. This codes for CASSPGQGRYGYTF.

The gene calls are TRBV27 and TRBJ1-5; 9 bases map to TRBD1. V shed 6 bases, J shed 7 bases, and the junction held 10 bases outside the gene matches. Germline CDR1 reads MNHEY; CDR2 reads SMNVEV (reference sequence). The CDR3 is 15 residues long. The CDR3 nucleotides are TGTGCCAGCAGCCCCGGGACAGGGAGCGGACAGCCCCAGCATTTT. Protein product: CASSPGTGSGQPQHF.

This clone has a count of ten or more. CDR3 sequence (DNA): TGCGCCAGCAGCAGTAACGCCCACGGGGGCAATGAGCAGTTCTTC. This translates into CASSSNAHGGNEQFF. V usage is TRBV5-1 and J usage is TRBJ2-1; weak D call: TRBD2 (6 bases). The CDR3 consists of 15 residues. V lost 4 bases to trimming and J lost 6 bases, with 17 bases between them. The germline CDR1 and CDR2 sequences are SGHRS and YFSETQ.

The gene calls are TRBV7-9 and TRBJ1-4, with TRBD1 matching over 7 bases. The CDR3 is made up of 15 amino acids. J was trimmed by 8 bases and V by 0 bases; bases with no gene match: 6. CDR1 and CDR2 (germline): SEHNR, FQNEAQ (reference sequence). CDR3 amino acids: CASSLATQGREKLFF. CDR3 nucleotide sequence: TGTGCCAGCAGCTTAGCGACACAGGGGAGGGAAAAACTGTTTTTT.

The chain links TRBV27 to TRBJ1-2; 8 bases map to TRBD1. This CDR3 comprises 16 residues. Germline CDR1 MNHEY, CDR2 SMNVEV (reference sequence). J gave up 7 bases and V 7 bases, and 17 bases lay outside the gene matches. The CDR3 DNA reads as TGTGCCAGCAACCCGGTTGGCGGGACAGGTGGTTTTGGCTACACCTTC. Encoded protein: CASNPVGGTGGFGYTF.

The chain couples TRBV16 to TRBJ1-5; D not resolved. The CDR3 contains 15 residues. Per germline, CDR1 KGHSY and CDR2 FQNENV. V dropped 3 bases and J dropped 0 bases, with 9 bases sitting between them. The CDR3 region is CASSHQDLSNQPQHF. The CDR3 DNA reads TGTGCCAGCAGCCACCAGGATCTTAGCAATCAGCCCCAGCATTTT. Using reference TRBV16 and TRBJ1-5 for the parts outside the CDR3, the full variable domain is GEEVAQTPKHLVRGEGQKAKLYCAPIKGHSYVFWYQQVLKNEFKFLISFQNENVFDETGMPKERFSAKCLPNSPCSLEIQATKLEDSAVYFCASSHQDLSNQPQHFGDGTRLSIL.

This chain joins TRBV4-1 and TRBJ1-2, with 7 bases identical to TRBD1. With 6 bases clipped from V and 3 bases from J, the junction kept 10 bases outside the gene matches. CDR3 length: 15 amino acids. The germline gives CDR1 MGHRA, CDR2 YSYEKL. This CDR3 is CASRPAEQGYYGYTF. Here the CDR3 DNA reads TGCGCCAGCAGGCCCGCTGAACAGGGGTACTATGGCTACACCTTC.

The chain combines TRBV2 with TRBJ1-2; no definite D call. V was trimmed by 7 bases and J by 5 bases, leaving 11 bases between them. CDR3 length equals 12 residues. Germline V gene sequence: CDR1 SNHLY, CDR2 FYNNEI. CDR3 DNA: TGTGCCAGCAAAGCTGAGCCGTATGGCTACACCTTC. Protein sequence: CASKAEPYGYTF.

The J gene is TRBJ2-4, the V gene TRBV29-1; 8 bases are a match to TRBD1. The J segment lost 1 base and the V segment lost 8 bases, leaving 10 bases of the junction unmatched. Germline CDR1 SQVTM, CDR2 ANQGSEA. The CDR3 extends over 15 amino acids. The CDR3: CSFRAGGFAKNIQYF. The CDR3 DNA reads TGCAGCTTCCGGGCAGGGGGCTTTGCCAAAAACATTCAGTACTTC.

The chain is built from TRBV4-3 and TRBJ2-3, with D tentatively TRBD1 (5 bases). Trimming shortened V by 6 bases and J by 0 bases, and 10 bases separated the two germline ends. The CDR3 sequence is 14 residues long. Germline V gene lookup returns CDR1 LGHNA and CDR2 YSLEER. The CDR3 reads CASRYDSSTDTQYF. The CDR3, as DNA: TGCGCCAGCAGATATGACAGTAGCACAGATACGCAGTATTTT.

CDR3 sequence (DNA): TGTGCCAGCAGCAAAACGACGGACAGGGTGCGGACTTTGGGTTTCGGCTACACCTTC. This encodes CASSKTTDRVRTLGFGYTF. This chain uses TRBV7-9 with TRBJ1-2, with 8 bases aligning to TRBD1. The CDR3 sequence is 19 residues long. The V gene end was trimmed by 5 bases and the J gene end by 8 bases; junction bases not matched to a gene: 25. CDR1 and CDR2 from the germline V gene are SEHNR and FQNEAQ (reference sequence).

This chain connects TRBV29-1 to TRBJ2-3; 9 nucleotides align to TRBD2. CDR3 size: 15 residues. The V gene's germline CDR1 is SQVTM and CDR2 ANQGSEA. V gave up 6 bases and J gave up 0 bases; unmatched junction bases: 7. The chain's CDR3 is CSVPGAGGSTDTQYF. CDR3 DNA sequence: TGCAGCGTCCCCGGAGCGGGAGGAAGCACAGATACGCAGTATTTT.

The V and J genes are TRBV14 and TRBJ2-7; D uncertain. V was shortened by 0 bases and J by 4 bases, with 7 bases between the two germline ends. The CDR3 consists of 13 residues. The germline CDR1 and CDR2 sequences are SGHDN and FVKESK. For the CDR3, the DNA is TGTGCCAGCAGCCAAGAGTTCGGGTACGAGCAGTACTTC. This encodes CASSQEFGYEQYF.